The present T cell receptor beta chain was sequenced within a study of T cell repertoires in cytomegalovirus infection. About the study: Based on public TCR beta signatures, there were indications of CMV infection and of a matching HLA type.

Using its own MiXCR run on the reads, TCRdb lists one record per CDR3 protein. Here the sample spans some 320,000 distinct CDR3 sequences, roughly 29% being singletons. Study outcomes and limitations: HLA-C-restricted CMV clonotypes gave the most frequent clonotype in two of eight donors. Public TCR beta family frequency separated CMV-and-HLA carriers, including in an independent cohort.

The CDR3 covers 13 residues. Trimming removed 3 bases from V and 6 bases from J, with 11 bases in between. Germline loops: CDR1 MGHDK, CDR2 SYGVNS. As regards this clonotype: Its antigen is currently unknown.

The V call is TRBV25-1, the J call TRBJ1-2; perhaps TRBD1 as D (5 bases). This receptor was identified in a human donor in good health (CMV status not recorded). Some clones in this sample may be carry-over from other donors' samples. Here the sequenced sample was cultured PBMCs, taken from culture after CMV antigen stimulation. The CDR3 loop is CASSDEGRNGYTF. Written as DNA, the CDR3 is TGTGCCAGCAGTGACGAGGGGAGGAATGGCTACACCTTC.